This TCR beta chain was observed in a study of regulatory T cells in long-lasting Graves disease. Arm-PCR of CDR3 regions with iRepertoire HTBI primers generated TCR beta libraries. TCRdb reprocessed the multiplex PCR reads with MiXCR, giving one entry per CDR3 protein. The data hold under 500,000 distinct CDR3 sequences, with about 15% observed a single time. As to time point: newly diagnosed GD, antithyroid drugs for less than 3 months. With RNA extracted from PBMCs as input, the TCR library was made. Graves' disease diagnosis used American Thyroid Association guidelines. Study-wide results and caveats: TRBV28 was favored in persistent disease, as were TRBJ1-2 and TRBJ2-5.

This clonotype was seen many times. Its antigen is unidentified. The CDR3 covers 17 residues. Looked up from germline, CDR1 is MDHEN and CDR2 is SYDVKM. J gave up 5 bases and V 6 bases, and 9 bases lay outside the gene matches. The data were also submitted as part of a second study, on T cells in Graves' hyperthyroidism and ophthalmopathy. That work adds: The HTBI set primed first-round TCR CDR3 RT-PCR.

The source of this sequence is a woman in her 30s with Graves disease. The chain couples TRBV28 to TRBJ2-1; the match to TRBD2 covers 14 bases. This material consisted of peripheral blood mononuclear cells (PBMCs), taken at new diagnosis, from a patient treated with antithyroid drugs. The CDR3 region is CASSRGLAGGKDNEQFF. CDR3 in DNA: TGTGCCAGCAGCCGAGGACTAGCGGGAGGCAAAGACAATGAGCAGTTCTTC.